This T cell receptor (beta chain) stems from a study of cytomegalovirus exposure and HLA in healthy donors. Study observations and caveats: CMV serostatus was the sole immune exposure data available.

The primer mix had 60 Vbeta and 13 Jbeta primers. Libraries were prepared by immunoSEQ multiplex PCR; TCRdb keeps only in-frame clonotypes and omits some of them. This table holds 150,000 to 170,000 clones, roughly 79% found once. Per germline, CDR1 MNHEY and CDR2 SMNVEV (reference sequence). Trimming stripped 9 bases from V and 5 bases from J, with 10 bases between. This CDR3 region has 11 residues. On this clone: Its antigen is still unknown.

Samples came from healthy bone marrow donors. The chain is built from TRBV27 and TRBJ1-1; D remains unclear. The source of this sequence is a young man in good health and CMV-seronegative. Source material: PBMCs. CDR3 amino acids: CASADGTEAFF. The CDR3 DNA is TGTGCCAGTGCGGATGGGACTGAAGCTTTCTTT.